A selection of T cell receptor beta chains follows, all from one sample in a study of CD8 T cell repertoires and HIV-1 epitope variants. Which antigens these TCRs recognize remains unknown. Profiling relied on immunoSEQ multiplex PCR, and the TCRdb table lists in-frame clones only, not all of them. This sample has about 6,000 clones, with less than 70% found just once. The sample consisted of cultured CD8+ T cells derived from PBMCs. All receptors come from a male donor with HIV. Both conserved end residues are part of each CDR3. Each record gives: J gene, D gene, V gene, clone size, CDR3 DNA, CDR3 protein. D genes are given only for firm matches. Clone size, where shown, is once, few, many, or a class for clones that have expanded.

J: TRBJ2-5; D: NA; V: TRBV7-9; size: NA; DNA: TGTGCCAGCAGCCCCGAGCAAGAGACCCAGTACTTC; CDR3: CASSPEQETQYF
J: TRBJ2-7; D: NA; V: TRBV28; size: NA; DNA: TGTGCCAGCAGTTACTATTCCGGGGCCGAGCAGTACTTC; CDR3: CASSYYSGAEQYF
J: TRBJ2-1; D: TRBD2; V: TRBV7-3; size: NA; DNA: TGTGCCAGCGGCAGGAGCGGGGTGGGTAATGAGCAGTTCTTC; CDR3: CASGRSGVGNEQFF
J: TRBJ2-5; D: NA; V: TRBV6-4; size: NA; DNA: TGTGCCAGCAGTGACAGGGGACGAGAGACCCAGTACTTC; CDR3: CASSDRGRETQYF
J: TRBJ2-1; D: NA; V: TRBV5-4; size: NA; DNA: TGTGCCAGCAGCTCTGGAGGGCAGGGACCCTATAATGAGCAGTTCTTC; CDR3: CASSSGGQGPYNEQFF
J: TRBJ2-6; D: NA; V: TRBV27; size: NA; DNA: TGTGCCAGCTCCAGGAATACTGGGGCCAACGTCCTGACTTTC; CDR3: CASSRNTGANVLTF
J: TRBJ2-7; D: NA; V: TRBV27; size: NA; DNA: TGTGCCAGCAGTTTACAGGGAAGTTTCAACGAGCAGTACTTC; CDR3: CASSLQGSFNEQYF
J: TRBJ2-7; D: NA; V: TRBV4-1; size: few; DNA: TGCGCCAGCAGCCAGGAAGACTTCGACGAGCAGTACTTC; CDR3: CASSQEDFDEQYF
J: TRBJ2-1; D: NA; V: TRBV2; size: few; DNA: TGTGCCAGCAGCTATAGCTCCTACAATGAGCAGTTCTTC; CDR3: CASSYSSYNEQFF
J: TRBJ2-5; D: TRBD1; V: TRBV7-9; size: few; DNA: TGTGCCAGCAGCCCCCTCCCGGGACAGGGAGAGGAGACCCAGTACTTC; CDR3: CASSPLPGQGEETQYF
J: TRBJ2-7; D: NA; V: TRBV6-5; size: NA; DNA: TGTGCCAGCAGCAAGAGCAGGGTAGACGAGCAGTACTTC; CDR3: CASSKSRVDEQYF
J: TRBJ2-3; D: NA; V: TRBV29-1; size: NA; DNA: TGCAGCGTTACCCCAATGGGGGCTAGCACAGATACGCAGTATTTT; CDR3: CSVTPMGASTDTQYF
J: TRBJ1-1; D: NA; V: TRBV30; size: few; DNA: TGTGCCTCAGACCGGGATGGGACTGAAGCTTTCTTT; CDR3: CASDRDGTEAFF
J: TRBJ2-7; D: NA; V: TRBV1; size: NA; DNA: TGCACCATCCTACCCCATGACAGCTACGAGCAGTACTTC; CDR3: CTILPHDSYEQYF
J: TRBJ2-7; D: NA; V: TRBV5-8; size: NA; DNA: TGTGCCAGCGGACCTATAGGTGCAGTCAACTACGAGCAGTACTTC; CDR3: CASGPIGAVNYEQYF
J: TRBJ2-7; D: NA; V: TRBV19; size: NA; DNA: TGTGCCAGTAGTACGGACGGCTCCTACGAGCAGTACTTC; CDR3: CASSTDGSYEQYF
J: TRBJ2-7; D: NA; V: TRBV5-4; size: NA; DNA: TGTGCCAGCAGCCTGCGTTTAGCCGGCGGACACGAGCAGTACTTC; CDR3: CASSLRLAGGHEQYF
J: TRBJ2-3; D: NA; V: TRBV5-6; size: NA; DNA: TGTGCCAGCAGCTTGCAGGGGACAGATACGCAGTATTTT; CDR3: CASSLQGTDTQYF
J: TRBJ2-1; D: TRBD1; V: TRBV5-1; size: NA; DNA: TGCGCCAGCAGCTTGGGACAGGGTCCCTACAATGAGCAGTTCTTC; CDR3: CASSLGQGPYNEQFF
J: TRBJ2-1; D: NA; V: TRBV28; size: NA; DNA: TGTGCCAGCAGTTTTCGGAGCTCCTACAATGAGCAGTTCTTC; CDR3: CASSFRSSYNEQFF
J: TRBJ1-2; D: NA; V: TRBV2; size: few; DNA: TGTGCCAGCAGTGAAGCGCCAGGGGCCGGCTACACCTTC; CDR3: CASSEAPGAGYTF
J: TRBJ2-2; D: NA; V: TRBV6-1; size: large; DNA: TGTGCCAGCAGTGAAGCAGGGGAGAACACCGGGGAGCTGTTTTTT; CDR3: CASSEAGENTGELFF
J: TRBJ2-3; D: TRBD2; V: TRBV5-6; size: NA; DNA: TGTGCCAGCAGCTTGGAGGGACTAGCGGGAGGTGGGAATACGCAGTATTTT; CDR3: CASSLEGLAGGGNTQYF
J: TRBJ2-7; D: NA; V: TRBV11-3; size: NA; DNA: TGTGCCAGCAGCCCGGGCGGGTCCTACGAGCAGTACTTC; CDR3: CASSPGGSYEQYF
J: TRBJ2-2; D: NA; V: TRBV5-6; size: NA; DNA: TGTGCCAGCAGCTTCGAACCGTGGGAGGCCACCGGGGAGCTGTTTTTT; CDR3: CASSFEPWEATGELFF
J: TRBJ2-4; D: TRBD2; V: TRBV28; size: NA; DNA: TGTGCCAGCAGGGTAGCGGGATGGGCCAAAAACATTCAGTACTTC; CDR3: CASRVAGWAKNIQYF
J: TRBJ2-2; D: TRBD2; V: TRBV28; size: NA; DNA: TGTGCCAGCAGTTTTGGAAAGCGGGAGCTTATCGGGGAGCTGTTTTTT; CDR3: CASSFGKRELIGELFF
J: TRBJ2-5; D: TRBD2; V: TRBV7-6; size: NA; DNA: TGTGCCAGCAGCTTAGCCTCGGGAGCGGGAGGTCTGGAGACCCAGTACTTC; CDR3: CASSLASGAGGLETQYF
J: TRBJ1-5; D: NA; V: TRBV28; size: NA; DNA: TGTGCCAGCAGTTCACAGGGTAGCAATCAGCCCCAGCATTTT; CDR3: CASSSQGSNQPQHF
J: TRBJ1-1; D: NA; V: TRBV19; size: NA; DNA: TGTGCCAGTAGTATGGAATGGAACACTGAAGCTTTCTTT; CDR3: CASSMEWNTEAFF
J: TRBJ2-7; D: NA; V: TRBV7-2; size: NA; DNA: TGTGCCAGCAGCTACCTTGGGACGGCCTACGAGCAGTACTTC; CDR3: CASSYLGTAYEQYF
J: TRBJ1-2; D: NA; V: TRBV11-2; size: few; DNA: TGTGCCAGCAGCCCAAGGGGCATTGCGTATGGCTACACCTTC; CDR3: CASSPRGIAYGYTF
J: TRBJ1-1; D: NA; V: TRBV11-2; size: NA; DNA: TGTGCCAGCAGCTTATGGAACACTGAAGCTTTCTTT; CDR3: CASSLWNTEAFF
J: TRBJ2-1; D: TRBD1; V: TRBV10-2; size: NA; DNA: TGCGCCAGCAGTGATGAGGTCAGGGGGCGCAACAATGAGCAGTTCTTC; CDR3: CASSDEVRGRNNEQFF
J: TRBJ2-5; D: TRBD1; V: TRBV23-1; size: NA; DNA: TGCGCCAGCAGTCAAAGGACAGGCGTTTCCTTGCGAGAGACCCAGTACTTC; CDR3: CASSQRTGVSLRETQYF
J: TRBJ2-1; D: TRBD2; V: TRBV28; size: NA; DNA: TGTGCCAGCCTCACTAGCGGGGGATGGAATGAGCAGTTCTTC; CDR3: CASLTSGGWNEQFF
J: TRBJ1-2; D: NA; V: TRBV30; size: NA; DNA: TGTGCCTGGAGTGTATGGGGAGACGCCTATGGCTACACCTTC; CDR3: CAWSVWGDAYGYTF
J: TRBJ2-7; D: TRBD2; V: TRBV11-1; size: NA; DNA: TGTGCCAGCAGTCTCACATCGACTAGCGGGGGGCCTTCTGGCGAGCAGTACTTC; CDR3: CASSLTSTSGGPSGEQYF
J: TRBJ2-7; D: NA; V: TRBV27; size: NA; DNA: TGTGCCAGCAGTTTAAGGGCAGGGAACTACGAGCAGTACTTC; CDR3: CASSLRAGNYEQYF
J: TRBJ1-4; D: TRBD1; V: TRBV15; size: NA; DNA: TGTGCCACCAGCAGCCTACGGACAGGGGGCGAAAAACTGTTTTTT; CDR3: CATSSLRTGGEKLFF
J: TRBJ2-3; D: NA; V: TRBV11-1; size: medium-sized; DNA: TGTGCCAGCAGCTTAGCGAGCGTCGGTGCAGATACGCAGTATTTT; CDR3: CASSLASVGADTQYF
J: TRBJ2-3; D: TRBD1; V: TRBV4-2; size: NA; DNA: TGTGCCAGCAGCCAAGACCCGCGGGACAGGGCAATTAGCACAGATACGCAGTATTTT; CDR3: CASSQDPRDRAISTDTQYF
J: TRBJ2-1; D: TRBD1; V: TRBV5-4; size: NA; DNA: TGTGCCAGCAGCTTTCGACAGGGGGCTAAAAATGAGCAGTTCTTC; CDR3: CASSFRQGAKNEQFF
J: TRBJ1-5; D: TRBD1; V: TRBV11-1; size: few; DNA: TGTGCCAGCAGCTTATCCGGGACAGGCGGGCCCCAGCATTTT; CDR3: CASSLSGTGGPQHF
J: TRBJ2-3; D: NA; V: TRBV5-8; size: NA; DNA: TGTGCCAGCAGCCGTAAGATGCAGAGGAGCACAGATACGCAGTATTTT; CDR3: CASSRKMQRSTDTQYF
J: TRBJ2-7; D: TRBD1; V: TRBV5-4; size: few; DNA: TGTGCCAGCAGCCGTCGACAGGGGAACGAGCAGTACTTC; CDR3: CASSRRQGNEQYF
J: TRBJ1-1; D: NA; V: TRBV19; size: NA; DNA: TGTGCCAGTAGTTCTCCGGGGGGAGAAGCTTTCTTT; CDR3: CASSSPGGEAFF
J: TRBJ2-1; D: TRBD2; V: TRBV27; size: NA; DNA: TGTGCCAGCAGTCCTTTAACGGGGGGGTCCTACAATGAGCAGTTCTTC; CDR3: CASSPLTGGSYNEQFF
J: TRBJ2-1; D: NA; V: TRBV2; size: NA; DNA: TGTGCCAGCATTACCCCCCGGAGAGGGATATCCTACAATGAGCAGTTCTTC; CDR3: CASITPRRGISYNEQFF
J: TRBJ1-1; D: NA; V: TRBV7-2; size: NA; DNA: TGTGCCAGCAGCTTAGCGGGATACGGAACTGAAGCTTTCTTT; CDR3: CASSLAGYGTEAFF
J: TRBJ1-2; D: NA; V: TRBV4-3; size: NA; DNA: TGCGCCAGCAGCCCTTGGGGGGGCGGCTATGGCTACACCTTC; CDR3: CASSPWGGGYGYTF
J: TRBJ1-6; D: NA; V: TRBV4-1; size: NA; DNA: TGCGCCAGCAGCCAAGATGAAGCGGGGAACGCCCTCCACTTT; CDR3: CASSQDEAGNALHF
J: TRBJ1-4; D: NA; V: TRBV15; size: few; DNA: TGTGCCAGCTTGGAGGCAACTAATGAAAAACTGTTTTTT; CDR3: CASLEATNEKLFF
J: TRBJ1-1; D: NA; V: TRBV20-1; size: few; DNA: TGCAGTGCTCGAGCCCACACTGAAGCTTTCTTT; CDR3: CSARAHTEAFF
J: TRBJ2-7; D: TRBD1; V: TRBV7-9; size: NA; DNA: TGTGCCAGCAGCCCGTGGACAGGGGACTTTCTCTACGAGCAGTACTTC; CDR3: CASSPWTGDFLYEQYF
J: TRBJ2-2; D: TRBD2; V: TRBV10-3; size: NA; DNA: TGTGCCATCAGTGGAGTACTAGCGAGCACCGGGGAGCTGTTTTTT; CDR3: CAISGVLASTGELFF
J: TRBJ1-1; D: NA; V: TRBV29-1; size: NA; DNA: TGCAGCGTTGCCGGGGAGATGAACACTGAAGCTTTCTTT; CDR3: CSVAGEMNTEAFF